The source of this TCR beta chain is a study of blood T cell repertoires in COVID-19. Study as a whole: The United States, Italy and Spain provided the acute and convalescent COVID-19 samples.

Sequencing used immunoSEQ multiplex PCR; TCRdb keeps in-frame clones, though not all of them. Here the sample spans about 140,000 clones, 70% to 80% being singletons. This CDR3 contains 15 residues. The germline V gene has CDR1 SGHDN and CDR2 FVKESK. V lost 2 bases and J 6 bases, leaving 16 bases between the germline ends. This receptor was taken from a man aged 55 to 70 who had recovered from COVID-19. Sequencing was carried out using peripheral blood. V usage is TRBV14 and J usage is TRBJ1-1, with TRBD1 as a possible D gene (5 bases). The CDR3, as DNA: TGTGCCAGCAGCCAACAGAGGGGTTGGGGGGCTGAAGCTTTCTTT. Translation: CASSQQRGWGAEAFF.